What follows describes a single TCR beta chain. This clonotype was found many times. This receptor's antigen is unknown. Base quality data are lacking; no much larger clone is found one base away. Sequencing was carried out with an Illumina HiSeq 2500. TCR beta libraries were prepared by quantitative 5'-RACE with molecular barcodes. Processing in the source paper ran as follows. To identify disease-linked TCR variants, a new computational method was used, one built on a probabilistic model of VDJ rearrangement. Through fastp at Q25 and MiXCR, TCRdb rebuilt clones from the public reads, retaining in-frame beta chains. Every distinct CDR3 protein forms one entry, paired with its most common genes and DNA. TCRdb's processing, not the authors', yielded these V and J calls. The sample data list approximately 300,000 distinct CDR3 sequences, and 15% to 20% of these were observed just once. Less than 9.5% of the sample is taken by the ten largest.

The record originates from a study of CD8 T cells in ankylosing spondylitis (dated by TCRdb to the late 2010s). In terms of the full investigation: The study set out to find disease-linked TCR variants by profiling T cell receptor beta repertoires in ankylosing spondylitis patients and healthy donors. The full study cohort was made up of about 24 ankylosing spondylitis patients and 108 healthy donors. Peripheral blood samples were taken, and synovial fluid was additionally collected from ankylosing spondylitis patients. Study-level results and caveats: According to the report, matched synovial fluid samples from ankylosing spondylitis patients were significantly enriched for the disease-linked clones. A CD8+ phenotype was shown by the disease-linked clones, which were found at relatively low frequencies in peripheral blood. Blood from ankylosing spondylitis patients appeared to be characterized by a TCR beta motif made up of fewer than ten highly homologous amino acid variants. Some TCR beta motif variants had previously been reported in synovial fluid and blood of reactive arthritis patients, which suggested common disease-initiation mechanisms.

The sequencing input was blood, either unsorted or a sorted T cell fraction (not recorded which). The source of this sequence is a male donor with ankylosing spondylitis or in good health (not recorded which).

CDR3 sequence: CASSFGTGRGSSTDTQYF. The nucleotide sequence reads as follows: TGTGCCAGCAGTTTCGGGACAGGGAGAGGGTCTAGCACAGATACGCAGTATTTT. The chain links TRBV28 with TRBJ2-3; TRBD1 fits 9 bases in the junction. Trimmed from V: 3 bases; trimmed from J: 0 bases; junction bases lacking a gene match: 10. Looking up the germline V gene yields CDR1 MDHEN and CDR2 SYDVKM. Reading from cysteine to phenylalanine, the CDR3 counts 18 amino acids. Solely the CDR3 DNA is kept, with 54 bases framed from the first base.